The entry below gives a single T cell receptor beta chain sequence along with its context. RNA transcripts were the template, and TCR beta CDR3 regions were amplified from them. HTBI primers were used in a first-round RT-PCR, which preceded a second-round multiplex PCR. TCRdb redid the calling of the multiplex PCR reads with MiXCR, one entry per CDR3 protein. The repertoire holds approximately 160,000 distinct CDR3 sequences, with under 45% as singletons. This sample stems from a study of Graves' ophthalmopathy and Graves' hyperthyroidism. V was shortened by 4 bases and J by 6 bases, with 21 bases between the two germline ends. Looked up from germline, CDR1 is MNHEY and CDR2 is SVGEGT. CDR3 length: 16 amino acids.

Sequencing input: peripheral blood. The clonotype was recovered from a young man with Graves' ophthalmopathy. V and J are TRBV6-2 or TRBV6-3 and TRBJ1-2; weak D call: TRBD1 (6 bases). The DNA for the CDR3 is TGTGCCAGCAGTTTTGATATCCTAACAGGGAACGATGGCTACACCTTC. Amino acid sequence: CASSFDILTGNDGYTF.